The present TCR beta chain was sequenced within a study of early T cells in non-severe SARS-CoV-2 infection. Turning to the study itself: The study sequenced bulk RNA from unsorted whole blood, with chains unpaired. Study-wide findings and caveats: VDJdb matching skewed toward anti-spike CD8 responses, missing private and CD4 specificities.

Individual cDNA molecules carried attached unique molecular identifiers. TCRdb called the 5' RACE reads again in MiXCR, with one record for every CDR3 protein. The sample shows tens of thousands of distinct CDR3 sequences, roughly an eighth of them seen only once. This CDR3 comprises 15 residues. CDR1 is SGHVS and CDR2 is FNYEAQ in the germline V gene. Trimming shortened V by 3 bases and J by 6 bases, and 15 bases separated the two germline ends. In its sample, this clonotype was seen many times. The antigen remains undetermined. The sample was whole blood. The chain carries TRBV7-6 and TRBJ1-5; possible D gene TRBD1, 5 bases. The sequence came from an adult who was a healthcare worker with PCR-confirmed SARS-CoV-2 infection or an uninfected control (not recorded which). CDR3 loop: CASSLTAAHSQPQHF. As DNA, the CDR3 is TGTGCCAGCAGCTTGACAGCCGCCCACAGTCAGCCCCAGCATTTT.